Listed below are T cell receptor beta chains from one sample, sequenced in a study of blood T cell repertoires in COVID-19. The protocol was immunoSEQ multiplex PCR, while the TCRdb copy is restricted to in-frame clones and leaves out a portion. The repertoire holds 150,000 or so clones, with roughly 86% as singletons. The sample was peripheral blood. These receptors were taken from a woman in her 70s with COVID-19, enrolled during active disease. Both conserved end residues are part of each CDR3. A D gene is named only where the DNA matches it firmly. Where a row states a size, it is once, few, many or the class of an expanded clone; other rows omit it.

d_gene: TRBD1; v_gene: TRBV14; abundance: NA; j_gene: TRBJ1-3; CDR3aa: CASSLGQGNTIYF; CDR3nt: TGTGCCAGCAGCCTGGGACAGGGAAACACCATATATTTT
d_gene: NA; v_gene: TRBV6-5; abundance: NA; j_gene: TRBJ1-1; CDR3aa: CATWSGTEAFF; CDR3nt: TGTGCCACATGGAGCGGCACTGAAGCTTTCTTT
d_gene: NA; v_gene: TRBV27; abundance: NA; j_gene: TRBJ1-2; CDR3aa: CASSLQGNYGYTF; CDR3nt: TGTGCCAGCAGTTTACAGGGGAACTATGGCTACACCTTC
d_gene: NA; v_gene: TRBV2; abundance: NA; j_gene: TRBJ1-5; CDR3aa: CASSPNHNQPQHF; CDR3nt: TGTGCCAGCAGTCCCAATCACAATCAGCCCCAGCATTTT
d_gene: TRBD1; v_gene: TRBV6-5; abundance: once; j_gene: TRBJ1-2; CDR3aa: CASSSTGGGYGYTF; CDR3nt: TGTGCCAGCAGTTCGACAGGGGGGGGCTATGGCTACACCTTC
d_gene: TRBD2; v_gene: TRBV27; abundance: NA; j_gene: TRBJ2-5; CDR3aa: CASSAPQRGVETQYF; CDR3nt: TGTGCCAGCAGCGCCCCACAGCGGGGCGTGGAGACCCAGTACTTC
d_gene: NA; v_gene: TRBV28; abundance: NA; j_gene: TRBJ2-7; CDR3aa: CASSFPRYEQYF; CDR3nt: TGTGCCAGCAGTTTTCCTCGCTACGAGCAGTACTTC
d_gene: NA; v_gene: TRBV7-2; abundance: NA; j_gene: TRBJ1-6; CDR3aa: CASSLTNSPLHF; CDR3nt: TGTGCCAGCAGCCTAACTAATTCACCCCTCCACTTT
d_gene: NA; v_gene: TRBV4-2; abundance: NA; j_gene: TRBJ1-1; CDR3aa: CASTTVMNTEAFF; CDR3nt: TGTGCCAGCACCACAGTAATGAACACTGAAGCTTTCTTT
d_gene: TRBD1; v_gene: TRBV15; abundance: NA; j_gene: TRBJ1-5; CDR3aa: CATSMGQGGGQPQHF; CDR3nt: TGTGCCACCAGCATGGGACAGGGCGGGGGACAGCCCCAGCATTTT
d_gene: TRBD1; v_gene: TRBV3-1/TRBV3-2; abundance: few; j_gene: TRBJ1-6; CDR3aa: CASSQRDRGLHNSPLHF; CDR3nt: TGTGCCAGCAGCCAAAGGGACAGGGGGTTACATAATTCACCCCTCCACTTT
d_gene: NA; v_gene: TRBV30; abundance: NA; j_gene: TRBJ1-2; CDR3aa: CAWSVARASIYTF; CDR3nt: TGTGCCTGGAGTGTGGCGAGGGCTAGCATCTACACCTTC
d_gene: TRBD1; v_gene: TRBV19; abundance: NA; j_gene: TRBJ1-5; CDR3aa: CASSRPPDRGLNQPQHF; CDR3nt: TGTGCCAGTAGTAGGCCCCCTGACAGGGGGCTTAATCAGCCCCAGCATTTT
d_gene: TRBD2; v_gene: TRBV11-2; abundance: NA; j_gene: TRBJ2-5; CDR3aa: CASSLGASGGAEETQYF; CDR3nt: TGTGCCAGCAGCTTAGGTGCTAGCGGGGGGGCGGAGGAGACCCAGTACTTC
d_gene: NA; v_gene: TRBV28; abundance: NA; j_gene: TRBJ1-6; CDR3aa: CASSGAGNNSPLHF; CDR3nt: TGTGCCAGCAGTGGGGCGGGAAATAATTCACCCCTCCACTTT
d_gene: NA; v_gene: TRBV19; abundance: NA; j_gene: TRBJ1-6; CDR3aa: CAGGWDSPLHF; CDR3nt: TGTGCCGGAGGCTGGGATTCACCCCTCCACTTT
d_gene: TRBD1; v_gene: TRBV30; abundance: NA; j_gene: TRBJ1-2; CDR3aa: CAWRRTGGNYGYTF; CDR3nt: TGTGCCTGGAGGAGGACAGGAGGCAACTATGGCTACACCTTC
d_gene: NA; v_gene: TRBV5-3; abundance: NA; j_gene: TRBJ1-2; CDR3aa: CARSARQKNYGYTF; CDR3nt: TGTGCCAGAAGCGCAAGACAGAAGAACTATGGCTACACCTTC
d_gene: TRBD2; v_gene: TRBV28; abundance: NA; j_gene: TRBJ2-1; CDR3aa: CASLAGGSYNEQFF; CDR3nt: TGTGCCAGCCTAGCGGGTGGGTCCTACAATGAGCAGTTCTTC
d_gene: NA; v_gene: TRBV11-3; abundance: NA; j_gene: TRBJ1-1; CDR3aa: CASSLQEGTEAFF; CDR3nt: TGTGCCAGCAGCTTACAAGAGGGCACTGAAGCTTTCTTT
d_gene: NA; v_gene: TRBV2; abundance: NA; j_gene: TRBJ1-5; CDR3aa: CASSVEQTSNQPQHF; CDR3nt: TGTGCCAGCAGTGTGGAACAGACTAGCAATCAGCCCCAGCATTTT
d_gene: NA; v_gene: TRBV3-1/TRBV3-2; abundance: NA; j_gene: TRBJ2-2; CDR3aa: CASSTRTNTGELFF; CDR3nt: TGTGCCAGCAGCACGAGAACGAACACCGGGGAGCTGTTTTTT
d_gene: NA; v_gene: TRBV7-2; abundance: NA; j_gene: TRBJ2-3; CDR3aa: CASSAWGGGRTDTQYF; CDR3nt: TGTGCCAGCAGCGCTTGGGGGGGCGGGCGCACAGATACGCAGTATTTT
d_gene: TRBD2; v_gene: TRBV9; abundance: NA; j_gene: TRBJ2-5; CDR3aa: CASSAGLAGRQETQYF; CDR3nt: TGTGCCAGCAGCGCCGGACTAGCGGGGAGACAAGAGACCCAGTACTTC
d_gene: TRBD2; v_gene: TRBV5-1; abundance: NA; j_gene: TRBJ2-1; CDR3aa: CASSLESGGAFDEQFF; CDR3nt: TGCGCCAGCAGCTTGGAAAGCGGGGGGGCGTTTGATGAGCAGTTCTTC
d_gene: NA; v_gene: TRBV18; abundance: once; j_gene: TRBJ1-2; CDR3aa: CASSPEYGYTF; CDR3nt: TGTGCCAGCTCACCTGAGTATGGCTACACCTTC
d_gene: NA; v_gene: TRBV28; abundance: NA; j_gene: TRBJ2-3; CDR3aa: CASSLSRWADTQYF; CDR3nt: TGTGCCAGCAGTTTGTCCAGGTGGGCAGATACGCAGTATTTT
d_gene: TRBD2; v_gene: TRBV5-1; abundance: NA; j_gene: TRBJ2-7; CDR3aa: CASSLASGESEQYF; CDR3nt: TGCGCCAGCAGCTTGGCTAGCGGGGAAAGCGAGCAGTACTTC
d_gene: NA; v_gene: TRBV21-1; abundance: NA; j_gene: TRBJ1-2; CDR3aa: CASRGHLLMTANYGYTF; CDR3nt: TGTGCCAGCAGGGGTCACCTCCTGATGACAGCTAACTATGGCTACACCTTC
d_gene: NA; v_gene: TRBV4-1; abundance: NA; j_gene: TRBJ2-7; CDR3aa: CASSSPQYEQYF; CDR3nt: TGCGCCAGCAGCTCCCCACAATACGAGCAGTACTTC
d_gene: NA; v_gene: TRBV28; abundance: NA; j_gene: TRBJ1-1; CDR3aa: CASSLTDNTEAFF; CDR3nt: TGTGCCAGCAGTTTAACAGACAACACTGAAGCTTTCTTT
d_gene: TRBD2; v_gene: TRBV3-1/TRBV3-2; abundance: NA; j_gene: TRBJ2-5; CDR3aa: CASSPQSPGLAGDVRKTQYF; CDR3nt: TGTGCCAGCAGCCCCCAAAGTCCGGGACTAGCGGGGGATGTCAGGAAGACCCAGTACTTC
d_gene: NA; v_gene: TRBV4-2; abundance: few; j_gene: TRBJ1-1; CDR3aa: CASSRSGIGAFF; CDR3nt: TGTGCCAGCAGCCGATCGGGAATCGGGGCTTTCTTT
d_gene: TRBD1; v_gene: TRBV7-8; abundance: once; j_gene: TRBJ2-2; CDR3aa: CASSDRGRNTGELFF; CDR3nt: TGTGCCAGCAGCGACAGGGGGAGGAACACCGGGGAGCTGTTTTTT
d_gene: NA; v_gene: TRBV7-3; abundance: NA; j_gene: TRBJ2-5; CDR3aa: CASSLGSAGETQYF; CDR3nt: TGTGCCAGCAGCTTAGGATCTGCAGGGGAGACCCAGTACTTC
d_gene: NA; v_gene: TRBV2; abundance: NA; j_gene: TRBJ1-6; CDR3aa: CASLPSSYNSPLHF; CDR3nt: TGTGCCAGCTTACCGAGCTCCTATAATTCACCCCTCCACTTT